The next 29 T cell receptor beta chains were all read from a single sample in a study of regulatory T cells in long-lasting Graves disease. The authors built TCR beta libraries using iRepertoire HTBI primers and Arm-PCR of CDR3 regions. TCRdb re-derived calls from the multiplex PCR reads in MiXCR, one entry per CDR3 protein. The data show 360,000 or so distinct CDR3 sequences, around 15% seen once. The time point here: newly diagnosed GD, antithyroid drugs for less than 3 months. With RNA extracted from PBMCs as input, the TCR library was made. This same sample was also part of a study on T cells in Graves' hyperthyroidism and ophthalmopathy.

The sample in question was peripheral blood mononuclear cells (PBMCs), obtained at new diagnosis, from a patient treated with antithyroid drugs. The receptors come from a woman aged 18-29 years with Graves disease.

The rearrangement links TRBV5-1 to TRBJ1-2, with D tentatively TRBD1 (5 bases). CDR1 and CDR2 from the germline V gene are SGHRS and YFSETQ. Trimming left V 4 bases short and J 3 bases short, with 19 bases between. CDR3 length: 16 amino acids. The CDR3 DNA is TGCGCCAGCAGCAACCCTACAGGTCTGGGGGACTATGGCTACACCTTC. Amino acid sequence: CASSNPTGLGDYGYTF.

This clonotype was observed many times. The J gene is TRBJ2-5, the V gene TRBV24-1; D is perhaps TRBD2 (5 bases). The CDR3 has 14 residues. Germline-derived CDR1 and CDR2 are KGHDR and SFDVKD. Trimming left V 6 bases short and J 2 bases short, with 12 bases between. CDR3 region: CATSPSGGQETQYF. The CDR3 nucleotides read TGTGCCACCAGTCCCAGTGGAGGTCAAGAGACCCAGTACTTC.

This clonotype has ten or more counts. The V and J genes are TRBV24-1 and TRBJ2-7; no clear D gene. CDR1 KGHDR and CDR2 SFDVKD come from the germline V gene. V was clipped by 8 bases and J by 0 bases, with 16 bases between them. CDR3 length: 15 residues. DNA for the CDR3: TGTGCCACCAATTGGAGTGAAAGGGCCTCCTACGAGCAGTACTTC. Its protein is CATNWSERASYEQYF.

In this sample, this clonotype turned up many times. V is TRBV28 and J is TRBJ2-7; D tentatively fits TRBD1 or TRBD2 (5 bases each). CDR3 length: 13 residues. Germline V gene sequence: CDR1 MDHEN, CDR2 SYDVKM. Between the trimmed V and J ends, which lost 3 bases and 7 bases, there was a span of 13 bases. The CDR3 bases are TGTGCCAGCAGTTTTGCCGGGACGCGGGAGCAGTACTTC. Its translation is CASSFAGTREQYF.

This clonotype was picked up many times. Here the CDR3 reads CASSLLTGDTEAFF. The CDR3 DNA reads as TGTGCCAGCAGTCTTCTGACAGGGGACACTGAAGCTTTCTTT. The rearrangement uses TRBV6-1 and TRBJ1-1, with 8 nucleotides matching TRBD1. The CDR3 consists of 14 residues. Germline CDR1 is MNHNS and CDR2 is SASEGT. The V segment lost 5 bases and the J segment 3 bases; nucleotides outside the gene matches: 5.

The V and J genes are TRBV6-1 and TRBJ2-5; 8 nucleotides agree with TRBD1. The CDR3 is 15 residues long. V was clipped by 8 bases and J by 2 bases; unmatched bases: 10. The germline gives CDR1 MNHNS, CDR2 SASEGT. CDR3 residues: CASLSGQGFQETQYF. In nucleotides, the CDR3 is TGTGCCAGCCTAAGCGGACAGGGTTTTCAAGAGACCCAGTACTTC.

This clonotype was picked up many times. V and J are TRBV6-1 and TRBJ2-7; possible D gene TRBD2, 6 bases. Germline V gene sequence: CDR1 MNHNS, CDR2 SASEGT. Trimming pared 5 bases from V and 7 bases from J, leaving 18 bases between. CDR3 length: 14 residues. This CDR3 reads CASSTRDGTGEQYF. The CDR3 DNA reads TGTGCCAGCAGTACCCGGGACGGGACTGGGGAGCAGTACTTC.

As regards this clonotype: One base away lies a much larger clone, so this may be a sequencing read error. The rearrangement joins TRBV5-1 to TRBJ1-4; no firm D call. The CDR3 length is 15 residues. Germline CDR1 SGHRS, CDR2 YFSETQ. The CDR3 DNA reads TGCACCAGCAGCCCAATCAGACCAGATAATGAAAAACTGTTTTTT. Residues: CTSSPIRPDNEKLFF.

There are many counts of this clonotype. The chain joins TRBV5-5 to TRBJ2-7, with 10 bases that match TRBD1. V gave up 4 bases and J gave up 3 bases; unmatched junction bases: 7. The CDR3 runs 15 residues. Germline CDR1 is SGHKS and CDR2 is YYEKEE (reference sequence). Written as DNA, the CDR3 is TGTGCCAGCAGCAGCAGACAGGGGGCGGGCTACGAGCAGTACTTC. Translation: CASSSRQGAGYEQYF. Complete variable domain (other parts from reference TRBV5-5 and TRBJ2-7): DAGVTQSPTHLIKTRGQQVTLRCSPISGHKSVSWYQQVLGQGPQFIFQYYEKEERGRGNFPDRFSARQFPNYSSELNVNALLLGDSALYLCASSSRQGAGYEQYFGPGTRLTVT.

This clonotype has a count of ten or more. The chain recombines TRBV2 with TRBJ1-2; no clear D gene. The germline V and J ends were trimmed by 2 bases and 2 bases, with 12 bases remaining between them. Germline CDR1 is SNHLY and CDR2 is FYNNEI. CDR3 length: 15 residues. CDR3 nucleotide sequence: TGTGCCAGCAGTGAAAACTTCGGGGTAAACTATGGCTACACCTTC. Translation: CASSENFGVNYGYTF.

The gene calls are TRBV18 and TRBJ2-3, with 9 bases fitting TRBD2. Germline trimming cut 3 bases from V and 1 base from J; bases unmatched to any gene: 8. CDR3 size: 17 residues. Germline lookup yields CDR1 KGHSH and CDR2 LQKENI. This CDR3 is CASSPYVRLAGTDTQYF. The CDR3 nucleotides read TGTGCCAGCTCACCCTACGTTCGACTAGCGGGCACAGATACGCAGTATTTT.

This clonotype has at least ten counts. The chain joins TRBV20-1 to TRBJ2-7; D uncertain. The CDR3 spans 14 residues. From germline, CDR1 is DFQATT and CDR2 SNEGSKA (reference sequence). The V end lost 0 bases, the J end lost 2 bases, and 11 bases lay between the germline ends. CDR3 region: CSARDIQEPYEQYF. CDR3 nucleotides: TGCAGTGCTAGAGATATCCAGGAACCCTACGAGCAGTACTTC.

CDR3 in amino acids: CASSGRGQELGTPLHF. CDR3 DNA: TGCGCCAGCAGTGGCAGGGGTCAGGAATTGGGAACACCCCTCCACTTT. The V gene is TRBV5-1, the J gene TRBJ1-6, with D perhaps matching TRBD1 (6 bases). The CDR3 is made up of 16 amino acids. V lost 5 bases, J lost 11 bases, and 23 bases lay in between. Germline V lookup: CDR1 SGHRS, CDR2 YFSETQ.

This clonotype was counted ten times or more. The chain is built from TRBV2 and TRBJ2-6; D tentatively fits TRBD1 or TRBD2 (6 bases each). V lost 6 bases and J 2 bases, leaving 20 bases between the germline ends. The CDR3 loop spans 18 amino acids. Looked up from germline, CDR1 is SNHLY and CDR2 is FYNNEI. The CDR3 reads CASSIEEGGFTGANVLTF. The DNA for the CDR3 is TGTGCCAGCAGCATCGAAGAGGGGGGCTTTACTGGGGCCAACGTCCTGACTTTC.

V is TRBV3-1 and J is TRBJ2-1, with 13 bases matching TRBD2. The CDR3 contains 19 residues. Germline V gene data show CDR1 as LGHDT and CDR2 as YNNKEL (reference sequence). Unmatched junction bases numbered 5, after V lost 0 bases and J lost 0 bases. The CDR3, as DNA: TGTGCCAGCAGCCAAGAGCCTAGACTAGCGGGGGGCTCCTACAATGAGCAGTTCTTC. Amino acids: CASSQEPRLAGGSYNEQFF.

V usage is TRBV2 and J usage is TRBJ2-3, with D possibly being TRBD1 (5 bases). This CDR3 is built from 15 residues. Trimming left V 5 bases short and J 2 bases short, with 14 bases between. Germline V gene lookup returns CDR1 SNHLY and CDR2 FYNNEI. CDR3 nucleotides: TGTGCCAGCAGTTGGGCAGGGATTTCCACAGATACGCAGTATTTT. Its protein is CASSWAGISTDTQYF.

The chain carries TRBV10-1 and TRBJ1-2; 7 nucleotides align to TRBD1. V lost 8 bases and J lost 1; bases outside the gene matches: 4. The germline V gene has CDR1 WNHNN and CDR2 SYGVQD (reference sequence). CDR3 length: 13 residues. The CDR3: CASSDRVNYGYTF. CDR3 coding DNA: TGCGCCAGCTCCGACAGGGTTAACTATGGCTACACCTTC.

On this clonotype: A much more abundant neighbour one base away suggests this may be a read error. The chain links TRBV6-1 to TRBJ2-1; 10 bases line up with TRBD1. TRBJ2-5 matches the DNA end more closely, so the J call is doubtful. The germline gives CDR1 MNHNS, CDR2 SASEGT. CDR3 length equals 15 residues. CDR3: CASSDDRGRREAQYF. Written as DNA, the CDR3 is TGTGCCAGCAGCGATGACAGGGGGCGACGGGAGGCCCAGTACTTC.

Comments on this clonotype: A much larger clone is a single base away; this may be a read error. The chain carries TRBV6-1 and TRBJ2-4; D could derive from TRBD1 or TRBD2 (5 bases each). In germline, CDR1 is MNHNS, CDR2 SASEGT. V was trimmed by 6 bases and J by 9 bases, leaving 15 bases between them. The CDR3 is made up of 13 amino acids. The CDR3 nucleotides are TGTGCCAGCAGGAAGACAGCGGAGAGCATTCAGTACTTC. Protein sequence: CASRKTAESIQYF.

Ten or more counts support this clonotype. The V gene is TRBV5-5, the J gene TRBJ2-7; D gene uncertain. The V end lost 4 bases, the J end lost 3 bases, and 17 bases lay between the germline ends. The CDR3 length is 15 residues. Germline V gene lookup returns CDR1 SGHKS and CDR2 YYEKEE (reference sequence). DNA of the CDR3: TGTGCCAGCAGCCCCCAGGCCCAACTTCACTACGAGCAGTACTTC. Protein: CASSPQAQLHYEQYF. The complete variable domain, with remaining parts taken from reference TRBV5-5 and TRBJ2-7, reads DAGVTQSPTHLIKTRGQQVTLRCSPISGHKSVSWYQQVLGQGPQFIFQYYEKEERGRGNFPDRFSARQFPNYSSELNVNALLLGDSALYLCASSPQAQLHYEQYFGPGTRLTVT.

A few counts support this clonotype. A much larger clone lies one base from this, so it may be a read error. The genes are TRBV11-2 and TRBJ2-5; 8 nucleotides agree with TRBD2. Germline CDR1 SGHAT, CDR2 FQNNGV. V lost 5 bases and J lost 5; bases outside the gene matches: 13. The CDR3 spans 16 residues. CDR3 bases: TGTGCCAGCAGCCAGTCTCTTGGCGGGGGGAGGGAGACCCAGTACTTC. Amino acid sequence: CASSQSLGGGRETQYF.

The J gene is TRBJ2-1, the V gene TRBV6-1; TRBD2 matches at 11 bases. The CDR3 totals 14 residues. V was clipped by 8 bases and J by 3 bases; unmatched bases: 3. The germline V gene has CDR1 MNHNS and CDR2 SASEGT. Here the CDR3 reads CASCGTSGYNEQFF. The CDR3 DNA sequence: TGTGCCAGCTGCGGGACTAGCGGCTACAATGAGCAGTTCTTC.

This clonotype has at least ten counts. The J gene is TRBJ2-2, the V gene TRBV11-1; D is ambiguous. The V gene's germline CDR1 is SGHAT and CDR2 FQDESV (reference sequence). The CDR3 runs 15 residues. Trimming left V 5 bases short and J 1 base short, with 11 bases between. The CDR3 reads CASSPLARNTGELFF. The CDR3 region has the DNA TGTGCCAGCAGCCCCCTCGCCCGGAACACCGGGGAGCTGTTTTTT.

The table lists this clonotype with many counts. This chain uses TRBV20-1 with TRBJ1-6, with D unclear. CDR1 is DFQATT and CDR2 is SNEGSKA in the germline V gene (reference sequence). Trimming removed 0 bases at V and 5 bases at J, with 17 bases between. The CDR3 is made up of 17 amino acids. CDR3 in DNA: TGCAGTGCTAGAGATCCTCCCGAGGGAGGTAATAATTCACCCCTCCACTTT. Its translation is CSARDPPEGGNNSPLHF.

The chain recombines TRBV6-1 with TRBJ2-2; a weak D match, TRBD1 (5 bases). Trimming took off 4 bases at V and 7 bases at J, with 10 bases between the two ends. This CDR3 region has 13 residues. Germline loops: CDR1 MNHNS, CDR2 SASEGT. The DNA for the CDR3 is TGTGCCAGCAGTGGCCAGGGAAGCGGGGAGCTGTTTTTT. Protein sequence: CASSGQGSGELFF.

This clonotype has ten or more counts. This chain uses TRBV5-6 with TRBJ2-1, with 7 bases matching TRBD1. CDR1 is SGHDT and CDR2 is YYEEEE in the germline V gene. With V trimmed by 4 bases and J by 2 bases, 6 bases remained unmatched. This CDR3 is 15 amino acids long. The chain's CDR3 is CASSEGTVTYNEQFF. The CDR3 region has the DNA TGTGCCAGCAGCGAGGGGACAGTCACCTACAATGAGCAGTTCTTC. The full variable domain, with the rest looked up from reference TRBV5-6 and TRBJ2-1, is DAGVTQSPTHLIKTRGQQVTLRCSPKSGHDTVSWYQQALGQGPQFIFQYYEEEERQRGNFPDRFSGHQFPNYSSELNVNALLLGDSALYLCASSEGTVTYNEQFFGPGTRLTVL.

This clonotype was seen at least ten times. This rearrangement joins TRBV5-1 to TRBJ2-3; 9 nucleotides agree with TRBD2. The V gene end was trimmed by 3 bases and the J gene end by 4 bases; junction bases not matched to a gene: 9. Germline CDR1 reads SGHRS; CDR2 reads YFSETQ. This CDR3 comprises 16 residues. The CDR3 loop reads CASSSALAGGADTQYF. Here the CDR3 DNA reads TGCGCCAGCAGCTCCGCCCTGGCGGGAGGGGCAGATACGCAGTATTTT.

The J gene is TRBJ1-1, the V gene TRBV5-4; D gene unclear. The germline CDR1 and CDR2 sequences are SGHNT and YYREEE (reference sequence). Trimming pared 2 bases from V and 7 bases from J, leaving 15 bases between. This CDR3 is built from 14 residues. The CDR3 is CASSFGPAGGEAFF. The DNA for the CDR3 is TGTGCCAGCAGCTTTGGACCGGCCGGCGGTGAAGCTTTCTTT. The full variable domain, completed using reference TRBV5-4 and TRBJ1-1, is ETGVTQSPTHLIKTRGQQVTLRCSSQSGHNTVSWYQQALGQGPQFIFQYYREEENGRGNFPPRFSGLQFPNYSSELNVNALELDDSALYLCASSFGPAGGEAFFGQGTRLTVV.

The rearrangement links TRBV19 to TRBJ2-1, with 7 bases identical to TRBD1. CDR3 length equals 16 residues. Trimming cost V 2 bases and J 1 base; bases outside gene matches: 5. The germline V gene has CDR1 LNHDA and CDR2 SQIVND (reference sequence). CDR3 amino acids: CASSITGAASYNEQFF. The CDR3 DNA reads TGTGCCAGTAGTATAACAGGGGCGGCGTCCTACAATGAGCAGTTCTTC.